One and the same sample provided the 24 T cell receptor beta chains below, sequenced in a study of sequential checkpoint blockade in melanoma. Documented treatment: randomized to nivolumab then ipilimumab (arm A) or the reverse (arm B). Assay used: immunoSEQ multiplex PCR; TCRdb lists only in-frame clones, some missing. This sample carries about 6,100 clones, about 56% of them seen once, and the ten largest clones take approximately 16%. The input for sequencing was CD8+ T cells sorted from blood (inferred from file names), taken from a patient given nivolumab and ipilimumab in sequence. These receptors originate from a human donor with melanoma.

The CDR3 bases are TGTGCCAGCAGTTTATCGAACCCGGACAGGGGGCTCGAGCAGTACTTC. Protein product: CASSLSNPDRGLEQYF. This chain links TRBV27 with TRBJ2-7, with 11 bases lining up with TRBD1. Germline V gives CDR1 MNHEY, CDR2 SMNVEV (reference sequence). Unmatched junction bases numbered 7, after V lost 0 bases and J lost 6 bases. The CDR3 loop spans 16 amino acids.

This clone was seen a few times. The chain joins TRBV25-1 to TRBJ2-5; 8 bases line up with TRBD1. Germline-derived CDR1 and CDR2 are MGHDK and SYGVNS. The CDR3 runs to 14 residues. J was trimmed by 3 bases and V by 4 bases; bases with no gene match: 4. CDR3 region: CASSGWGQEETQYF. The CDR3 nucleotides read TGTGCCAGCAGTGGGTGGGGACAGGAAGAGACCCAGTACTTC. The whole variable domain, filled in from reference TRBV25-1 and TRBJ2-5, reads EADIYQTPRYLVIGTGKKITLECSQTMGHDKMYWYQQDPGMELHLIHYSYGVNSTEKGDLSSESTVSRIRTEHFPLTLESARPSHTSQYLCASSGWGQEETQYFGPGTRLLVL.

CDR3 in amino acids: CASEALHNEQFF. The CDR3 DNA sequence: TGTGCCAGTGAGGCGCTCCACAATGAGCAGTTCTTC. This rearrangement joins TRBV2 to TRBJ2-1; the D is unclear. V lost 9 bases to trimming and J lost 5 bases, with 11 bases between them. The V gene's germline CDR1 is SNHLY and CDR2 FYNNEI. There are 12 residues in the CDR3. Complete variable domain (other parts from reference TRBV2 and TRBJ2-1): EPEVTQTPSHQVTQMGQEVILRCVPISNHLYFYWYRQILGQKVEFLVSFYNNEISEKSEIFDDQFSVERPDGSNFTLKIRSTKLEDSAMYFCASEALHNEQFFGPGTRLTVL.

In its sample, this clone was seen a few times. The J gene is TRBJ1-4, the V gene TRBV4-1, with D maybe TRBD1 (6 bases). The CDR3 contains 15 residues. The ends were cut back, 4 bases at V and 0 bases at J, with 9 bases in the middle. In germline, CDR1 is MGHRA, CDR2 YSYEKL. The CDR3 protein is CASSLTGSTNEKLFF. As DNA, the CDR3 is TGCGCCAGCAGCCTTACAGGGTCAACTAATGAAAAACTGTTTTTT.

This clone appeared a few times. The chain carries TRBV7-9 and TRBJ1-2, with D tentatively TRBD1 (6 bases). The CDR3 is 13 residues long. CDR1 is SEHNR and CDR2 is FQNEAQ in the germline V gene (reference sequence). CDR3 sequence: CASQDSLVYGYTF. Here the CDR3 DNA reads TGTGCGTCGCAGGACAGCCTAGTATATGGCTACACCTTC. Complete variable domain (other parts from reference TRBV7-9 and TRBJ1-2): DTGVSQNPRHKITKRGQNVTFRCDPISEHNRLYWYRQTLGQGPEFLTYFQNEAQLEKSRLLSDRFSAERPKGSFSTLEIQRTEQGDSAMYLCASQDSLVYGYTFGSGTRLTVV.

The genes are TRBV7-6 and TRBJ1-6; 8 bases line up with TRBD1. With 2 bases clipped from V and 7 bases from J, the junction kept 7 bases outside the gene matches. CDR3 length: 16 amino acids. Germline CDR1 and CDR2: SGHVS and FNYEAQ. The CDR3 nucleotides are TGTGCCAGCAGCTTAATCGGACAGGGTGAAAATTCACCCCTCCACTTT. Residues: CASSLIGQGENSPLHF. Filled out from reference TRBV7-6 and TRBJ1-6, the complete variable domain reads GAGVSQSPRYKVTKRGQDVALRCDPISGHVSLYWYRQALGQGPEFLTYFNYEAQQDKSGLPNDRFSAERPEGSISTLTIQRTEQRDSAMYRCASSLIGQGENSPLHFGNGTRLTVT.

This rearrangement joins TRBV2 to TRBJ2-1, with 7 bases identical to TRBD1. The germline CDR1 and CDR2 sequences are SNHLY and FYNNEI. The CDR3 totals 12 residues. The trim removed 4 bases at V and 9 bases at J, leaving 3 bases unmatched. CDR3 residues: CASSGQGTEQFF. CDR3 bases: TGTGCCAGCAGTGGACAGGGTACTGAGCAGTTCTTC. The variable domain in full, completed from reference TRBV2 and TRBJ2-1, reads EPEVTQTPSHQVTQMGQEVILRCVPISNHLYFYWYRQILGQKVEFLVSFYNNEISEKSEIFDDQFSVERPDGSNFTLKIRSTKLEDSAMYFCASSGQGTEQFFGPGTRLTVL.

The chain combines TRBV2 with TRBJ2-3; D perhaps matches TRBD2 (6 bases). Looked up from germline, CDR1 is SNHLY and CDR2 is FYNNEI. This CDR3 is 17 amino acids long. Trimming removed 1 base at V and 1 base at J, with 15 bases between. DNA for the CDR3: TGTGCCAGCAGTGAAGAGTCCGGGGACTCAGGCACAGATACGCAGTATTTT. As protein: CASSEESGDSGTDTQYF.

This clone came up a few times. The chain has TRBV5-1 and TRBJ1-1; the D is unclear. The CDR3 covers 14 residues. V shed 4 bases and J shed 1 base, with 11 bases lying between them. Germline V CDR1 and CDR2: SGHRS, YFSETQ. CDR3 protein: CASSRVTQNTEAFF. The CDR3 nucleotides are TGCGCCAGCAGCCGGGTAACACAGAACACTGAAGCTTTCTTT.

Relative to its sample, this clone is medium-sized. The chain employs TRBV14 and TRBJ2-3; 8 bases are a match to TRBD1. Germline CDR1 and CDR2: SGHDN and FVKESK. This CDR3 is 17 amino acids long. V shed 0 bases and J 3 bases; nucleotides not matched to a gene: 8. The CDR3 loop reads CASSQDIFHRGTDTQYF. For the CDR3, the DNA is TGTGCCAGCAGCCAAGATATCTTTCACAGGGGGACAGATACGCAGTATTTT.

The gene calls are TRBV5-6 and TRBJ2-7; D ambiguous. Germline CDR1 and CDR2: SGHDT and YYEEEE. Trimming left V 2 bases short and J 5 bases short, with 5 bases between. This CDR3 contains 11 residues. This CDR3 reads CASSFGNEQYF. The CDR3 DNA reads TGTGCCAGCAGCTTTGGCAACGAGCAGTACTTC.

This clone has a handful of counts. V and J are TRBV4-1 and TRBJ2-5; 7 bases are a match to TRBD2. Trimming cost V 3 bases and J 1 base; bases outside gene matches: 5. Germline loops: CDR1 MGHRA, CDR2 YSYEKL. The length of the CDR3 is 15 residues. CDR3 nucleotides: TGCGCCAGCAGCCAGGGTGGCGGGGGCCAAGAGACCCAGTACTTC. This sequence encodes CASSQGGGGQETQYF.

The table lists this clone with a few counts. CDR3 amino acids: CASSPRGGQSYNEQFF. The CDR3 bases are TGTGCCAGCAGCCCTCGCGGGGGGCAGTCCTACAATGAGCAGTTCTTC. V is TRBV7-9 and J is TRBJ2-1; the match to TRBD2 covers 8 bases. After removal of 5 bases from V and 1 base from J, the junction contained 7 bases not matched to a gene. Germline CDR1 and CDR2: SEHNR and FQNEAQ (reference sequence). The CDR3 has 16 residues. Supplemented by reference TRBV7-9 and TRBJ2-1, the full variable domain reads DTGVSQNPRHKITKRGQNVTFRCDPISEHNRLYWYRQTLGQGPEFLTYFQNEAQLEKSRLLSDRFSAERPKGSFSTLEIQRTEQGDSAMYLCASSPRGGQSYNEQFFGPGTRLTVL.

The DNA for the CDR3 is TGTGCCAGCAGCAAACAGGGACAAAGCTCCTACGAGCAGTACTTC. This translates into CASSKQGQSSYEQYF. The chain employs TRBV11-2 and TRBJ2-7, with D tentatively TRBD1 (6 bases). V lost 5 bases and J 0 bases, leaving 14 bases between the germline ends. The CDR3 has 15 residues. Looked up from germline, CDR1 is SGHAT and CDR2 is FQNNGV.

This rearrangement joins TRBV6-5 to TRBJ1-3, with D hard to call. CDR1 MNHEY and CDR2 SVGAGI come from the germline V gene. This CDR3 is built from 15 residues. V shed 11 bases and J shed 0 bases, with 17 bases lying between them. CDR3 nucleotide sequence: TGTGCCTCAGTCGGGAGTCTTAGCTCTGGAAACACCATATATTTT. Translated, it gives CASVGSLSSGNTIYF.

The V and J genes are TRBV25-1 and TRBJ2-2, with D possibly being TRBD1 (6 bases). CDR3 size: 13 residues. Trimming removed 4 bases from V and 7 bases from J, with 10 bases in between. The germline V gene has CDR1 MGHDK and CDR2 SYGVNS. The CDR3 DNA follows: TGTGCCAGCAGTGTTCAGGGGAGCGGGGAGCTGTTTTTT. Amino acids: CASSVQGSGELFF.

The rearrangement uses TRBV6-5 and TRBJ1-2; 10 nucleotides line up with TRBD1. The CDR3 is made up of 12 amino acids. Germline lookup yields CDR1 MNHEY and CDR2 SVGAGI. Trimming removed 7 bases from V and 9 bases from J; junction bases left unmatched: 5. The CDR3 nucleotides read TGTGCCAGCACCGGGACAGGGGTTAGCTACACCTTC. Protein product: CASTGTGVSYTF.

V usage is TRBV10-2 and J usage is TRBJ2-1; 7 nucleotides match TRBD2. With V trimmed by 6 bases and J by 7 bases, 12 bases remained unmatched. Germline V gene data show CDR1 as WSHSY and CDR2 as SAAADI. The CDR3 loop spans 15 amino acids. The CDR3 sequence: CASSYTSLGGNEQFF. The CDR3 nucleotides are TGCGCCAGCAGCTACACTAGTTTGGGAGGGAATGAGCAGTTCTTC.

The rearrangement links TRBV9 to TRBJ1-1, with a tentative D call TRBD1 (6 bases). V lost 3 bases, J lost 1 base, and 19 bases lay in between. Germline V gene data show CDR1 as SGDLS and CDR2 as YYNGEE. The CDR3 runs to 17 residues. This CDR3 reads CASSELGHPGENTEAFF. DNA of the CDR3: TGTGCCAGCAGCGAATTGGGACACCCCGGCGAGAACACTGAAGCTTTCTTT. The complete variable domain, with remaining parts taken from reference TRBV9 and TRBJ1-1, reads DSGVTQTPKHLITATGQRVTLRCSPRSGDLSVYWYQQSLDQGLQFLIQYYNGEERAKGNILERFSAQQFPDLHSELNLSSLELGDSALYFCASSELGHPGENTEAFFGQGTRLTVV.

This chain joins TRBV2 and TRBJ2-7, with 8 positions matching TRBD2. Per germline, CDR1 SNHLY and CDR2 FYNNEI. V trimming: 4 bases; J trimming: 5 bases; junction bases outside the gene matches: 7. This CDR3 has 14 residues. CDR3 protein: CASSVTGGGHEQYF. For the CDR3, the DNA is TGTGCCAGCAGTGTCACCGGGGGGGGCCACGAGCAGTACTTC. The full variable domain, with the rest looked up from reference TRBV2 and TRBJ2-7, is EPEVTQTPSHQVTQMGQEVILRCVPISNHLYFYWYRQILGQKVEFLVSFYNNEISEKSEIFDDQFSVERPDGSNFTLKIRSTKLEDSAMYFCASSVTGGGHEQYFGPGTRLTVT.

The chain carries TRBV7-9 and TRBJ2-2; D unresolved. The germline CDR1 and CDR2 sequences are SEHNR and FQNEAQ (reference sequence). This CDR3 is built from 14 residues. V lost 2 bases and J 4 bases, leaving 8 bases between the germline ends. CDR3 sequence reads: CASSLIPSTGELFF. The CDR3 DNA reads TGTGCCAGCAGCTTAATTCCCTCCACCGGGGAGCTGTTTTTT.

This chain links TRBV21-1 with TRBJ1-4; TRBD1 reflects the table's D call only, with no check against the DNA. TRBV21-1 is termed a pseudogene. The length of the CDR3 is 19 residues. The CDR3 reads CASSTNDRDRLATNEKLFF. The CDR3 DNA reads as TGTGCCAGCAGCACAAATGACAGGGACAGACTTGCAACTAATGAAAAACTGTTTTTT.

This clone appeared a few times. One base away lies a much larger clone, so this may be a sequencing read error. This sequence joins TRBV5-1 and TRBJ1-5; 11 bases are shared with TRBD1. Germline V CDR1 and CDR2: SGHRS, YFSETQ. The CDR3 consists of 16 residues. V dropped 2 bases and J dropped 3; count of bases not matched to a gene: 4. Here the CDR3 DNA reads TGCGCCAGCAGCTTACGGGACAGGGGGGCCAATCAGCCCCAGCATTTT. Amino acids: CASSLRDRGANQPQHF.

Only a few counts were recorded for this clone. The chain has TRBV29-1 and TRBJ1-1, with a possible D match to TRBD1 (5 bases). This CDR3 is 12 amino acids long. CDR1 SQVTM and CDR2 ANQGSEA come from the germline V gene. V shed 6 bases and J shed 5 bases, with 13 bases lying between them. Here the CDR3 reads CSVNSQGTEAFF. CDR3 sequence (DNA): TGCAGCGTCAACTCGCAGGGAACTGAAGCTTTCTTT.